This T cell receptor beta chain comes out of a study of OX40 agonist ivuxolimab in advanced cancers. Whole-study findings and limits: Low normalized clonal expansion also occurred in some nonresponding patients. Among expanded peripheral T cells, antigen specificity went undetermined.

Libraries were prepared by immunoSEQ multiplex PCR; TCRdb keeps only in-frame clonotypes and omits some of them. The sample shows 100,000 or so clones, more than 85% of them seen only once. Patients with autoimmune history or systemic immunosuppression were excluded. The CDR3 contains 15 residues. V lost 2 bases, J lost 6 bases, and 17 bases lay in between. Germline V CDR1 and CDR2: MDHEN, SYDVKM. In regard to this clone: The antigen is undetermined.

The clonotype originates from an adult with an advanced solid tumor such as melanoma, head and neck, liver or kidney cancer. Specimen: CD4+ or CD8+ T cells sorted from blood, collected in a trial of the OX40 agonist ivuxolimab. The chain employs TRBV28 and TRBJ2-7; D perhaps matches TRBD2 (5 bases). DNA of the CDR3: TGTGCCAGCAGTTTAATAACGGGAATGGTCTTCGAGCAGTACTTC. Translating it yields CASSLITGMVFEQYF. Based on the CDR3 plus reference TRBV28 and TRBJ2-7, the full variable domain is DVKVTQSSRYLVKRTGEKVFLECVQDMDHENMFWYRQDPGLGLRLIYFSYDVKMKEKGDIPEGYSVSREKKERFSLILESASTNQTSMYLCASSLITGMVFEQYFGPGTRLTVT.